This T cell receptor (beta chain) was sequenced in a study of response to subunit inactivated influenza vaccine. Study-wide points: Every seasonal influenza vaccination brings in few new T cells, the authors suggested.

V lost 0 bases to trimming and J lost 4 bases, with 7 bases between them. The CDR3 has 14 residues. CDR1 and CDR2 (germline): SGHVS, FQNEAQ. TCRdb re-called the RT-PCR reads with MiXCR, one entry per CDR3 protein. Of around 570,000 distinct CDR3 sequences detected, approximately 7.7% appear once; the ten largest clones hold roughly 13%. Worth noting for this clonotype: Its antigen is unknown.

The chain couples TRBV7-8 to TRBJ1-5; no firm D call. Sample: PBMCs from blood, taken less than 30 months after vaccination. The clonotype originates from a man in his fifties or sixties who received an inactivated influenza vaccine. CDR3 sequence: CASSLALWNQPQHF. The CDR3 coding sequence is TGTGCCAGCAGCTTAGCCCTGTGGAATCAGCCCCAGCATTTT.